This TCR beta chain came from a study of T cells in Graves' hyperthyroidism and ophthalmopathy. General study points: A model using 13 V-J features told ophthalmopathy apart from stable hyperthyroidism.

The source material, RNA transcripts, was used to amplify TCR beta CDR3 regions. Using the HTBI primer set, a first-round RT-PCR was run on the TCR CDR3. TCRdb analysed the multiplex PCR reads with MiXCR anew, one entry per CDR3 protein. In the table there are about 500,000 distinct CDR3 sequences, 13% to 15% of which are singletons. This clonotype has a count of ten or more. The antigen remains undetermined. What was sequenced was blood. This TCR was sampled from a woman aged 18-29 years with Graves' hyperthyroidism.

The CDR3: CAISESLGVGTEAFF. CDR3 coding DNA: TGTGCCATCAGTGAGTCCTTGGGGGTGGGAACTGAAGCTTTCTTT. This chain links TRBV10-3 with TRBJ1-1; tentatively, D is TRBD1 (5 bases). The CDR3 has 15 residues. Trimming shortened V by 0 bases and J by 5 bases, and 13 bases separated the two germline ends. Germline V gene data show CDR1 as ENHRY and CDR2 as SYGVKD.